This TCR beta chain was obtained from a study of cytomegalovirus exposure and HLA in healthy donors. Whole-study findings and limits: A few of the chains that were CMV-associated were confirmed in vitro to be specific for CMV antigens. Among TCR sequences, most were rare, though some public TCRs appeared in many donors.

About this clone itself: Its antigen is as yet unknown. Being one base from a much bigger clone, this may be a read error.

The data were produced by immunoSEQ multiplex PCR, yet TCRdb's version contains in-frame clones alone and is incomplete. Of about 260,000 clones in the sample, about nine tenths were seen once. Separate from the roughly 610-subject first cohort, the approximately 120-subject validation cohort was the one that the donors belonged to. J lost 3 bases, V lost 4 bases, and 2 bases had no gene match. This CDR3 has 13 amino acids. CDR1 and CDR2 (germline): MNHEY, SMNVEV (reference sequence). The sequencing input was PBMCs. The rearrangement joins TRBV27 to TRBJ2-7, with 8 nucleotides matching TRBD2. This receptor was obtained from a woman in her 30s in good health and CMV-seronegative. The CDR3 DNA reads as TGTGCCAGCAGTTCGGGACTAGACTACGAGCAGTACTTC. As protein: CASSSGLDYEQYF.